Listed below are T cell receptor beta chains from one sample, sequenced in a study of beta chain features in type 1 diabetes. Profiled with immunoSEQ multiplex PCR; TCRdb holds only in-frame clones, not every one. The sample holds about 250,000 clones, less than 15% seen once. Sequencing was done on a sample of naive CD4+ T cells from blood. These receptors all stem from a woman aged 40-49 years in good health. Both conserved end residues are part of each CDR3. Each record gives: D gene, V gene, J gene, clone size, CDR3 DNA, CDR3 protein. A D gene is named only where the DNA matches it firmly. Clone size appears in some rows only: once, few, many, or a class for an expanded clone.

NA	TRBV23-1	TRBJ2-7	few	TGCGCCAGCAGTCCTATAATCTTAACCTACGAGCAGTACTTC	CASSPIILTYEQYF
TRBD1	TRBV29-1	TRBJ2-7	NA	TGCAGCGCCCGGGGACAGGGTTCTGGGGAGCAGTACTTC	CSARGQGSGEQYF
NA	TRBV7-9	TRBJ1-4	few	TGTGCCAGCAGCTCCTCCGGGGCAACTAATGAAAAACTGTTTTTT	CASSSSGATNEKLFF
TRBD1	TRBV11-2	TRBJ2-5	few	TGTGCCAGCAGCTCGCTCGCCGGGACAGGGGTCCAAGAGACCCAGTACTTC	CASSSLAGTGVQETQYF
TRBD2	TRBV5-1	TRBJ2-2	few	TGCGCCAGCAACAGACTAGCCAACACCGGGGAGCTGTTTTTT	CASNRLANTGELFF
NA	TRBV28	TRBJ2-2	few	TGTGCCAGCAGCCTTCTCAGCGGGGAGCTGTTTTTT	CASSLLSGELFF
NA	TRBV7-2	TRBJ2-3	few	TGTGCCAGCAGCTTAGTATGGTCGGCAGATACGCAGTATTTT	CASSLVWSADTQYF
TRBD1	TRBV6-1	TRBJ2-7	few	TGTGCCAGCAGCGAAAACAGGGGGATCCCCTACGAGCAGTACTTC	CASSENRGIPYEQYF
NA	TRBV25-1	TRBJ2-7	few	TGTGCCAGCAGTGACCGGGGGGCCGGTCAGTCCTACGAGCAGTACTTC	CASSDRGAGQSYEQYF
TRBD1	TRBV19	TRBJ1-2	NA	TGTGCCAGTACCTTTCAGGGGGGATCCTATGGCTACACCTTC	CASTFQGGSYGYTF
NA	TRBV7-6	TRBJ2-3	few	TGTGCCAGCAGCTTAGTAGGGGGAGTGAGATCAGATACGCAGTATTTT	CASSLVGGVRSDTQYF
TRBD1	TRBV6-5	TRBJ1-2	NA	TGTGCCAGCAGTATGGGACAGGGATTTTATGGCTACACCTTC	CASSMGQGFYGYTF
TRBD1	TRBV18	TRBJ1-2	NA	TGTGCCAGCTCACCAGGAGGGACAGGGGTTAACTATGGCTACACCTTC	CASSPGGTGVNYGYTF
TRBD1	TRBV6-5	TRBJ2-1	few	TGTGCCAGCAGTTACTCGGGACAGCTCTACAATGAGCAGTTCTTC	CASSYSGQLYNEQFF
NA	TRBV7-9	TRBJ2-5	NA	TGTGCCAGCAGCTTTCCAGGGTTAGAGACCCAGTACTTC	CASSFPGLETQYF
TRBD1	TRBV7-2	TRBJ2-5	NA	TGTGCCAGCAGCTTAAGGGGGACAGGACAAGAGACCCAGTACTTC	CASSLRGTGQETQYF
NA	TRBV6-4	TRBJ2-1	NA	TGTGCCAGCAGTCCCAACAGGGTTCGCTCCTACAATGAGCAGTTCTTC	CASSPNRVRSYNEQFF